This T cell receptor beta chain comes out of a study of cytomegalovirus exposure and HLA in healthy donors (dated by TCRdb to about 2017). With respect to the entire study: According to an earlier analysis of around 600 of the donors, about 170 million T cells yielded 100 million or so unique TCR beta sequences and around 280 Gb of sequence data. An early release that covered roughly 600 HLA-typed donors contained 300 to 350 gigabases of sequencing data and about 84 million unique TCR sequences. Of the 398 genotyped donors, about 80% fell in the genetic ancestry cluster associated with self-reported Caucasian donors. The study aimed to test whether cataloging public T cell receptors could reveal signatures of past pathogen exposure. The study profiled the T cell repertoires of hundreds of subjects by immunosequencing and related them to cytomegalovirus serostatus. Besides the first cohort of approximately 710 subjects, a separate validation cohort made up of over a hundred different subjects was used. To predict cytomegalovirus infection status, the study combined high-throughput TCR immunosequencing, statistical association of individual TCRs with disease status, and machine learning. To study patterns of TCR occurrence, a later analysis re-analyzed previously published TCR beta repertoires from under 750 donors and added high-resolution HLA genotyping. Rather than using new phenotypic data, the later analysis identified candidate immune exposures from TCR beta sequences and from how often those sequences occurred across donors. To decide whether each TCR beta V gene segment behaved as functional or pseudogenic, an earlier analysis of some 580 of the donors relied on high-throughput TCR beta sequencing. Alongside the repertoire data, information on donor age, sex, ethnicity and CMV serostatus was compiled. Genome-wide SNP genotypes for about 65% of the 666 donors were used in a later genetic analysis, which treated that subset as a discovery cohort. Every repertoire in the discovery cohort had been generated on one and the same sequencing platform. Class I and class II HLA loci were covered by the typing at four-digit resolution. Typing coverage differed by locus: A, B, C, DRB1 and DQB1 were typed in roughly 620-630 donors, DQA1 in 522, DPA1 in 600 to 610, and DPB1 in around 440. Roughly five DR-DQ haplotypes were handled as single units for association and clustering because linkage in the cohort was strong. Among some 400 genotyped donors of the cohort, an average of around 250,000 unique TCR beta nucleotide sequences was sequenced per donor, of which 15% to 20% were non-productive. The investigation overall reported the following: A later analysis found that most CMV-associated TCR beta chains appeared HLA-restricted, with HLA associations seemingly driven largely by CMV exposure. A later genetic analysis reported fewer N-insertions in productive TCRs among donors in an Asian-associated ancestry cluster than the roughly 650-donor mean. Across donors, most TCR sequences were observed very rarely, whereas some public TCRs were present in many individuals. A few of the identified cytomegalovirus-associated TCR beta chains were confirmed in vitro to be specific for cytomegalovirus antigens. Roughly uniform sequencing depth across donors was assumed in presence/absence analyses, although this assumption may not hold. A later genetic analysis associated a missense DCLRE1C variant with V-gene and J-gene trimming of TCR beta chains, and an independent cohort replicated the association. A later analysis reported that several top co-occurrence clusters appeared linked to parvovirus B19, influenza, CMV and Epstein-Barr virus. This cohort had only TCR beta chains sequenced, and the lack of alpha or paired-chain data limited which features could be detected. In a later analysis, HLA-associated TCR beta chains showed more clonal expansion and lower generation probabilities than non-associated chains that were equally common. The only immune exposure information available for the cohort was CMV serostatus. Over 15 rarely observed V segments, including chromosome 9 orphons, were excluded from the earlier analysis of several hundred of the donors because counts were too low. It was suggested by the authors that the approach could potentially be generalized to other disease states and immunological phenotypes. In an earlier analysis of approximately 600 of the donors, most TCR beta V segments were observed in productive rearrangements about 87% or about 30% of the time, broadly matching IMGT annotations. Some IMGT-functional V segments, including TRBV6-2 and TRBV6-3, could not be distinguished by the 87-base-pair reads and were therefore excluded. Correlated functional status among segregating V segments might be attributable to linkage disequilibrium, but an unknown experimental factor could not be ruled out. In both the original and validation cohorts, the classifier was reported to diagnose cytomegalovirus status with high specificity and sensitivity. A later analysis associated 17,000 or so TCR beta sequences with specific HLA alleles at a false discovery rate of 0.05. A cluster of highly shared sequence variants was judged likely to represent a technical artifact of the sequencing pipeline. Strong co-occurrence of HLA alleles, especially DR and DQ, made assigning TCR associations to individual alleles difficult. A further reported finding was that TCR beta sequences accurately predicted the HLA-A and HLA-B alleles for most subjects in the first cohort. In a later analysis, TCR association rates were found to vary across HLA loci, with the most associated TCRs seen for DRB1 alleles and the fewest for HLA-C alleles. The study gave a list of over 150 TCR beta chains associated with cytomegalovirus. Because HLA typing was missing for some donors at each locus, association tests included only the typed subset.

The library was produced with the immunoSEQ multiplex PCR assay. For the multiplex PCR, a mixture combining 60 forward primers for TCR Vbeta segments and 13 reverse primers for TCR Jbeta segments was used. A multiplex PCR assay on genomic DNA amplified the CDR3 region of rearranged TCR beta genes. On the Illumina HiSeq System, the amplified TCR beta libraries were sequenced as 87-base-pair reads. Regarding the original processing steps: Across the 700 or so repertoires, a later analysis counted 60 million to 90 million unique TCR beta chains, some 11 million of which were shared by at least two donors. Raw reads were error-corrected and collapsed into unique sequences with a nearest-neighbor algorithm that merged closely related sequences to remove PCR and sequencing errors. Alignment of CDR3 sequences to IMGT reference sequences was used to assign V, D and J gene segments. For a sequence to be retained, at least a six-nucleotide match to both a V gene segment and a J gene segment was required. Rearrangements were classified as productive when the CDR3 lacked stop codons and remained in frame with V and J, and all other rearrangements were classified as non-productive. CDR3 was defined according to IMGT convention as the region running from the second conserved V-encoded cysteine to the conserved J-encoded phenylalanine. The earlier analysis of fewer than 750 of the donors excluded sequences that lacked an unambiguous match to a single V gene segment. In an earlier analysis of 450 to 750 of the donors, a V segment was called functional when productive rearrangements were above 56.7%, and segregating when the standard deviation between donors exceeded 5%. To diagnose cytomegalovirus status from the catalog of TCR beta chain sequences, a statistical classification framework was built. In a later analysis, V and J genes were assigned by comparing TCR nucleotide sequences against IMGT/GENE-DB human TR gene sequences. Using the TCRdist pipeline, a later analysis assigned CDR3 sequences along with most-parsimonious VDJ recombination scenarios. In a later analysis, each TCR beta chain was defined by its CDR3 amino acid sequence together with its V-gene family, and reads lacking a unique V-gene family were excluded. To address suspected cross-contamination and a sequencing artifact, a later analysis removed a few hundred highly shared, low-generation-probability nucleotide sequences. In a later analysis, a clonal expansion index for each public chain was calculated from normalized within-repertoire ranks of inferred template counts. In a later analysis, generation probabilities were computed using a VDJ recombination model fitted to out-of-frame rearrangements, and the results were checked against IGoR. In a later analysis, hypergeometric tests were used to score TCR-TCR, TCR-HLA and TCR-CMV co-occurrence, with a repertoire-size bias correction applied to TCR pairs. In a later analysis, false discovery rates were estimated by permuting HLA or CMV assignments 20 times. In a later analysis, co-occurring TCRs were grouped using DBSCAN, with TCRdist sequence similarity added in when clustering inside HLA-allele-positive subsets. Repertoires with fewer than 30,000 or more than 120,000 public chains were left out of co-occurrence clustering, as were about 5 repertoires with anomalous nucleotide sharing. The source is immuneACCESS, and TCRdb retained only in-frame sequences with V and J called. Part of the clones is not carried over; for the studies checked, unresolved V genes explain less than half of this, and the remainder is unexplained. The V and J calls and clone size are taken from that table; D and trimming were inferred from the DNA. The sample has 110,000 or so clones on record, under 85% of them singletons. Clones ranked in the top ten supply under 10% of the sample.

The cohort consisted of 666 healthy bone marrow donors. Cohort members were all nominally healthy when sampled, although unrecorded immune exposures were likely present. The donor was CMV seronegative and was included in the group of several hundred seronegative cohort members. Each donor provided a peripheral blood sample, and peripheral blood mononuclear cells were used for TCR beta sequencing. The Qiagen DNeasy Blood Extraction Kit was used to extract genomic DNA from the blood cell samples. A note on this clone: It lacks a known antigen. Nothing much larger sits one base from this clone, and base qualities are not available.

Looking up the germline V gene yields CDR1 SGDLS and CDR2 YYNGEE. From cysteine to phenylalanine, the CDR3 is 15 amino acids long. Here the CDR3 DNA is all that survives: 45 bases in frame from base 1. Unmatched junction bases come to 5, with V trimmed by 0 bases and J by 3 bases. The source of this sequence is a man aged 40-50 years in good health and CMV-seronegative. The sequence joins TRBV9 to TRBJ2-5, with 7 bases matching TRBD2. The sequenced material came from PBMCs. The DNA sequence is TGTGCCAGCAGCGTAGCTACGGGGAGGGAAGAGACCCAGTACTTC. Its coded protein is CASSVATGREETQYF. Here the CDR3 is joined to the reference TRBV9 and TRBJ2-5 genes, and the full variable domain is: DSGVTQTPKHLITATGQRVTLRCSPRSGDLSVYWYQQSLDQGLQFLIQYYNGEERAKGNILERFSAQQFPDLHSELNLSSLELGDSALYFCASSVATGREETQYFGPGTRLLVL.